These 26 T cell receptor beta chains originate from one sample sequenced in a study of blood T cell repertoires in COVID-19. Assay used: immunoSEQ multiplex PCR; TCRdb lists only in-frame clones, some missing. The data show some 180,000 clones, roughly 83% seen once. Sample: peripheral blood. These TCRs come from a woman aged 40 to 55 with COVID-19, enrolled during active disease.

The chain links TRBV6-5 to TRBJ1-2; D possibly corresponds to TRBD1 (6 bases). Germline V CDR1 and CDR2: MNHEY, SVGAGI. The CDR3 runs to 14 residues. V was pared by 6 bases and J by 2 bases, with 13 bases between. The DNA for the CDR3 is TGTGCCAGCAGGCCCGGGACACCGAACTATGGCTACACCTTC. Translating gives CASRPGTPNYGYTF.

The rearrangement links TRBV6-5 to TRBJ2-7; 8 nucleotides line up with TRBD2. V lost 5 bases, J lost 2 bases, and 5 bases stayed unmatched. Per the germline V gene, CDR1 is MNHEY and CDR2 is SVGAGI. The CDR3 is made up of 14 amino acids. The CDR3 sequence: CASSQSGGPYEQYF. The DNA of the CDR3 is TGTGCCAGCAGTCAAAGCGGGGGTCCCTACGAGCAGTACTTC.

This clone was observed a handful of times. This chain connects TRBV5-1 to TRBJ2-1; 9 positions match TRBD2. The CDR3 is made up of 13 amino acids. Germline loops: CDR1 SGHRS, CDR2 YFSETQ. J was trimmed by 6 bases and V by 4 bases; bases with no gene match: 2. As DNA, the CDR3 is TGCGCCAGCAGCATAGCGGGGGTCAATGAGCAGTTCTTC. Translated, it gives CASSIAGVNEQFF.

This chain connects TRBV4-1 to TRBJ1-5, with D uncertain. Germline CDR1 is MGHRA and CDR2 is YSYEKL. The V end lost 1 base, the J end lost 6 bases, and 4 bases lay between the germline ends. The CDR3 is 12 residues long. The CDR3 DNA reads TGCGCCAGCAGCCAAGGAGCTCAGCCCCAGCATTTT. Translated, it gives CASSQGAQPQHF.

In DNA, the CDR3 is TGTGCCAGCAGTTTATTGGGTCCAGCGGGAGCGGTTGAGCAGTTCTTC. Its protein product is CASSLLGPAGAVEQFF. This rearrangement joins TRBV28 to TRBJ2-1; TRBD2 matches 8 bases. CDR1 and CDR2 from the germline V gene are MDHEN and SYDVKM. This CDR3 has 16 amino acids. V shed 1 base, J shed 9 bases, and the junction held 11 bases outside the gene matches.

The chain has TRBV6-5 and TRBJ1-2; D call uncertain. V was trimmed by 0 bases and J by 4 bases, leaving 12 bases between them. CDR1 is MNHEY, CDR2 SVGAGI, per germline. The CDR3 runs to 15 residues. The CDR3 nucleotides read TGTGCCAGCAGTTACTCAAGAGGGCTGGGCTATGGCTACACCTTC. Protein: CASSYSRGLGYGYTF.

The J gene is TRBJ1-4, the V gene TRBV7-6; 9 nucleotides match TRBD1. Per germline, CDR1 SGHVS and CDR2 FNYEAQ. J gave up 4 bases and V 0 bases, and 6 bases lay outside the gene matches. This CDR3 has 17 amino acids. The CDR3 sequence is CASSLASTGGLNEKLFF. The CDR3 nucleotides read TGTGCCAGCAGCTTAGCGTCGACAGGGGGGCTTAATGAAAAACTGTTTTTT.

The chain couples TRBV6-5 to TRBJ2-4; 8 bases map to TRBD1. Germline V CDR1 and CDR2: MNHEY, SVGAGI. The CDR3 sequence is 13 residues long. V lost 8 bases and J lost 9; bases outside the gene matches: 9. The CDR3 region has the DNA TGTGCCAGCCGACAGGGGCGGGGCGGCATTCAGTACTTC. Protein: CASRQGRGGIQYF.

This clone was detected many times. V usage is TRBV4-1 and J usage is TRBJ2-5; 10 bases are shared with TRBD2. CDR3 length: 16 amino acids. Germline V gene data show CDR1 as MGHRA and CDR2 as YSYEKL. Trimming at V came to 0 bases and at J to 8 bases, leaving 9 bases not matched to a gene. DNA of the CDR3: TGCGCCAGCAGCCAAGAAGGCGCTAGCGGGGGTACCACCCAGTACTTC. Translating it yields CASSQEGASGGTTQYF.

The genes are TRBV5-6 and TRBJ1-5; D may be TRBD1 (6 bases). Germline V gives CDR1 SGHDT, CDR2 YYEEEE. The length of the CDR3 is 13 residues. V was clipped by 4 bases and J by 4 bases, with 9 bases between them. This CDR3 reads CASSPRGNQPQHF. The CDR3 DNA follows: TGTGCCAGCAGCCCAAGGGGGAATCAGCCCCAGCATTTT.

The genes are TRBV3-1 (or the pseudogene TRBV3-2) and TRBJ2-5; 9 positions agree with TRBD2. This CDR3 is 17 amino acids long. The V gene end was trimmed by 3 bases and the J gene end by 0 bases; junction bases not matched to a gene: 8. The germline CDR1 and CDR2 sequences are LGHDT and YNNKEL (reference sequence). The CDR3 sequence: CASSHLLAGTYQETQYF. The CDR3 DNA reads as TGTGCCAGCAGCCATCTGCTAGCGGGAACGTACCAAGAGACCCAGTACTTC.

This clone has more than one count but fewer than ten. This rearrangement joins TRBV9 to TRBJ2-2; possibly TRBD2 for D (5 bases). CDR3 length: 15 amino acids. Trimming left V 0 bases short and J 2 bases short, with 8 bases between. Germline CDR1 SGDLS, CDR2 YYNGEE. The CDR3 spells CASSVARANTGELFF. The CDR3, as DNA: TGTGCCAGCAGCGTAGCGCGGGCCAACACCGGGGAGCTGTTTTTT.

The chain uses TRBV10-2 and TRBJ2-5; TRBD2 agrees at 9 bases. The germline gives CDR1 WSHSY, CDR2 SAAADI. The CDR3 has 16 residues. The V and J ends lost 5 bases and 1 base, in that order; junction bases with no gene match: 8. CDR3 protein: CASSYLGLASQETQYF. As DNA, the CDR3 is TGCGCCAGCAGTTATTTAGGACTAGCGAGCCAAGAGACCCAGTACTTC.

This chain connects TRBV6-7 to TRBJ2-3, with TRBD2 matching 8 bases. TRBV6-7 is an ORF, with its function uncertain. V lost 8 bases, J lost 3 bases, and 13 bases stayed unmatched. The CDR3 is 16 residues long. The CDR3 reads CASPHLFSGNTDTQYF. The DNA of the CDR3 is TGTGCCAGCCCACACCTGTTTAGCGGGAATACAGATACGCAGTATTTT.

J is TRBJ1-4 and V is TRBV2; D remains unclear. Germline assignment: CDR1 SNHLY and CDR2 FYNNEI. The CDR3 totals 15 residues. Trimming cost V 4 bases and J 8 bases, with 17 bases left between them. The CDR3 nucleotides are TGTGCCAGCAGTGGCAAGGGAGTAGGAAAGGAAAAACTGTTTTTT. It translates to CASSGKGVGKEKLFF.

The chain joins TRBV24-1 to TRBJ2-1; 12 bases match TRBD2. V lost 3 bases and J lost 7; bases outside the gene matches: 15. The germline gives CDR1 KGHDR, CDR2 SFDVKD. This CDR3 has 19 amino acids. The CDR3 loop reads CATSDMASTSGSRWNEQFF. The DNA for the CDR3 is TGTGCCACCAGTGATATGGCCTCGACTAGCGGGAGCCGGTGGAATGAGCAGTTCTTC.

The chain carries TRBV29-1 and TRBJ2-7; maybe TRBD1 (5 bases). Germline-derived CDR1 and CDR2 are SQVTM and ANQGSEA. Trimming removed 6 bases from V and 2 bases from J, with 11 bases in between. CDR3 length: 12 residues. CDR3 bases: TGCAGCGTAAAGGCAGGGCCCTACGAGCAGTACTTC. Translating it yields CSVKAGPYEQYF.

CDR3 protein: CAIRPGTGTNTEAFF. The CDR3 DNA follows: TGTGCCATCCGTCCCGGGACAGGGACGAACACTGAAGCTTTCTTT. V is TRBV24-1 and J is TRBJ1-1; TRBD1 agrees at 9 bases. CDR1 is KGHDR and CDR2 is SFDVKD in the germline V gene. CDR3 length: 15 amino acids. The V and J ends lost 11 bases and 1 base, in that order; junction bases with no gene match: 10.

With respect to this clone: At the DNA level, this CDR3 is encoded by other sequences in the same sample as well. The chain joins TRBV9 to TRBJ2-2; tentative D call: TRBD2 (5 bases). This CDR3 is 16 amino acids long. Germline values: CDR1 SGDLS, CDR2 YYNGEE. The germline V and J ends were trimmed by 4 bases and 5 bases, with 18 bases remaining between them. The CDR3 nucleotides are TGTGCCAGCAGCCCACATCCGAGCGGAGGAACCGGGGAGCTGTTTTTT. Its translation: CASSPHPSGGTGELFF.

V is TRBV24-1 and J is TRBJ1-6, with unresolved D. In germline, CDR1 is KGHDR, CDR2 SFDVKD. V shed 5 bases and J shed 9 bases, with 10 bases lying between them. The CDR3 covers 13 residues. Written as DNA, the CDR3 is TGTGCCACCAGTGTCTCCCCGGGTTCACCCCTCCACTTT. Its translation: CATSVSPGSPLHF.

The chain employs TRBV5-4 and TRBJ2-1, with D possibly matching TRBD2 (6 bases). V lost 5 bases to trimming and J lost 4 bases, with 13 bases between them. CDR1 SGHNT and CDR2 YYREEE come from the germline V gene (reference sequence). The CDR3 consists of 14 residues. CDR3 nucleotides: TGTGCCAGCAGATGGGACTTTCCATACAATGAGCAGTTCTTC. Protein product: CASRWDFPYNEQFF. Filled out from reference TRBV5-4 and TRBJ2-1, the complete variable domain reads ETGVTQSPTHLIKTRGQQVTLRCSSQSGHNTVSWYQQALGQGPQFIFQYYREEENGRGNFPPRFSGLQFPNYSSELNVNALELDDSALYLCASRWDFPYNEQFFGPGTRLTVL.

The V gene is TRBV11-2, the J gene TRBJ1-5, with D possibly being TRBD1 (5 bases). The germline CDR1 and CDR2 sequences are SGHAT and FQNNGV. Deletions cut 0 bases from V and 2 bases from J, with 11 bases between. The CDR3 totals 16 residues. CDR3 protein: CASSLDPTGRNQPQHF. The CDR3 nucleotides read TGTGCCAGCAGCTTAGATCCCACAGGCCGCAATCAGCCCCAGCATTTT.

This sequence joins TRBV7-3 and TRBJ2-7; TRBD1 aligns across 10 bases. CDR1 SGHTA and CDR2 FQGTGA come from the germline V gene. The CDR3 covers 14 residues. After removal of 6 bases from V and 6 bases from J, the junction contained 8 bases not matched to a gene. The CDR3 spells CASRPGTGAGEQYF. As DNA, the CDR3 is TGTGCCAGCAGACCTGGGACAGGGGCTGGCGAGCAGTACTTC.

This chain joins TRBV19 and TRBJ2-7; D perhaps matches TRBD2 (5 bases). Germline V lookup: CDR1 LNHDA, CDR2 SQIVND (reference sequence). CDR3 length: 14 amino acids. V lost 7 bases and J lost 0, with 13 bases in between. The CDR3 region is CASKPLGSSYEQYF. In DNA, the CDR3 is TGTGCCAGTAAACCCTTGGGGAGCTCCTACGAGCAGTACTTC. Together with reference TRBV19 and TRBJ2-7, the CDR3 gives the full variable domain: DGGITQSPKYLFRKEGQNVTLSCEQNLNHDAMYWYRQDPGQGLRLIYYSQIVNDFQKGDIAEGYSVSREKKESFPLTVTSAQKNPTAFYLCASKPLGSSYEQYFGPGTRLTVT.

V and J are TRBV12-5 and TRBJ2-2, with 10 bases identical to TRBD2. J lost 6 bases, V lost 7 bases, and 11 bases had no gene match. The CDR3 sequence is 16 residues long. Germline-derived CDR1 and CDR2 are LGHNT and FRNRAP. This CDR3 reads CASALSGGAHPGELFF. For the CDR3, the DNA is TGTGCTAGTGCCCTCAGCGGGGGGGCGCATCCCGGGGAGCTGTTTTTT.

The J gene is TRBJ1-5, the V gene TRBV3-1 (or the pseudogene TRBV3-2), with D uncertain. CDR1 is LGHDT and CDR2 is YNNKEL in the germline V gene (reference sequence). This CDR3 contains 15 residues. Trimming left V 6 bases short and J 7 bases short, with 19 bases between. This CDR3 is CASSPRIRGGQPQHF. DNA for the CDR3: TGTGCCAGCAGTCCTCGCATTCGGGGTGGACAGCCCCAGCATTTT.